This entry features one T cell receptor (beta chain) sequence. What it recognizes is unknown. This sample stems from a study of cytomegalovirus exposure and HLA in healthy donors. Study summary: Unique TCRs from HLA-typed donors, around 79 million of them, were held in an early data release.

PCR amplification relied on 60 Vbeta primers (plus 13 Jbeta primers). Clones were read by immunoSEQ multiplex PCR, and TCRdb kept only the in-frame ones, dropping some. The sample yields 120,000 or so clones, about two thirds seen once. This CDR3 is 15 amino acids long. The V gene end was trimmed by 4 bases and the J gene end by 4 bases; junction bases not matched to a gene: 7. Germline CDR1 SGDLS, CDR2 YYNGEE. Overall study results and limits: In a later analysis, V- and J-gene trimming of beta chains associated with a DCLRE1C missense variant, replicated independently.

The source is a man aged 25-40 years in good health and CMV-seronegative. Sequenced material: PBMCs. The V call is TRBV9, the J call TRBJ2-2, with 7 bases aligning to TRBD1. The CDR3, as DNA: TGTGCCAGCAGCCTATTAGGGGGCCGCACCGGGGAGCTGTTTTTT. Its translation: CASSLLGGRTGELFF. Looking up the rest from reference TRBV9 and TRBJ2-2 gives the full variable domain: DSGVTQTPKHLITATGQRVTLRCSPRSGDLSVYWYQQSLDQGLQFLIQYYNGEERAKGNILERFSAQQFPDLHSELNLSSLELGDSALYFCASSLLGGRTGELFFGEGSRLTVL.